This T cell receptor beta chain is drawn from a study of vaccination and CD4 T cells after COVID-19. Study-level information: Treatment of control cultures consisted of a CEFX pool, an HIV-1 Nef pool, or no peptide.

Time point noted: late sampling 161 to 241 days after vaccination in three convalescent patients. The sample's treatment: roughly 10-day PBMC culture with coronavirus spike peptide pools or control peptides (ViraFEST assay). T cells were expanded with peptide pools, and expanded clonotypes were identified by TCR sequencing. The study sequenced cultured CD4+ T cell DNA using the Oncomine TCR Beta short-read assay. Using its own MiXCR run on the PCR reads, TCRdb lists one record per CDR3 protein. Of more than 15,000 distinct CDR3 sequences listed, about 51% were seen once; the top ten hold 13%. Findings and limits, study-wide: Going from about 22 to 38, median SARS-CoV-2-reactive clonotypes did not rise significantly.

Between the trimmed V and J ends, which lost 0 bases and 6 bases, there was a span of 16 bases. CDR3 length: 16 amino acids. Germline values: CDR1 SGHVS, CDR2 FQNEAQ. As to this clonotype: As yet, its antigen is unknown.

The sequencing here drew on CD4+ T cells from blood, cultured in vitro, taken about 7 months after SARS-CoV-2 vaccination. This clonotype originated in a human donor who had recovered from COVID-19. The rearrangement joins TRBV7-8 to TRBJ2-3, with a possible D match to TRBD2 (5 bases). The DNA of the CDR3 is TGTGCCAGCAGCTTAGCGCGCGGACCGGGGTGGGATACGCAGTATTTT. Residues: CASSLARGPGWDTQYF.